The rows below give T cell receptor beta chains drawn from one sample of a study of T cells in Graves' hyperthyroidism and ophthalmopathy. TCRdb fed the multiplex PCR reads into MiXCR, producing one record per CDR3 protein. The sample lists a few hundred thousand distinct CDR3 sequences, 15% to 20% occurring once. The sequencing input was blood. The receptors here all came from a woman between 55 and 75 years old with Graves' ophthalmopathy. Both conserved end residues are part of each CDR3. A D gene is named only where the DNA matches it firmly. Size tells how often a clone was seen (once, few, many) or the class of an expanded clone, and some rows leave it out.

clone_size	d_call	v_call	j_call	cdr3_nt	cdr3_aa
many	TRBD1	TRBV10-3	TRBJ2-7	TGTGCCATCAGTGACACCGGGACAGGGGGGGGCGAGCAGTACTTC	CAISDTGTGGGEQYF
.	TRBD2	TRBV19	TRBJ2-7	TGTGCCAGTAGTTTCACGACTAGCCCCGCCTACGAGCAGTACTTC	CASSFTTSPAYEQYF
.	TRBD2	TRBV5-4	TRBJ2-3	TGTGCCAGCAGCTTGGCCGCTAGCGGGGGCCTTGGGGATACGCAGTATTTT	CASSLAASGGLGDTQYF
many	.	TRBV7-2	TRBJ1-5	TGTGCCAGCAGCTTAGCGCAGGGTTTTAATCAGCCCCAGCATTTT	CASSLAQGFNQPQHF
many	TRBD1	TRBV5-1	TRBJ2-5	TGCGCCAGCAGCAGGACAGGGGTCCCCCAAGAGACCCAGTACTTC	CASSRTGVPQETQYF
many	TRBD1	TRBV28	TRBJ1-4	TGTGCCAGCAGTACAGACGGGACAGGTGAAGAAAAACTGTTTTTT	CASSTDGTGEEKLFF
many	.	TRBV10-3	TRBJ2-5	TGTGCCATCAGTGAGTCGTTTGGGGGGGAGACCCAGTACTTC	CAISESFGGETQYF
many	.	TRBV18	TRBJ2-3	TGTGCCAGCTCACCAACGGGGGATCTAACAGATACGCAGTATTTT	CASSPTGDLTDTQYF
many	.	TRBV6-1	TRBJ1-2	TGTGCCAGCAGTGCGGGACGTTCCTATGGCTACACCTTC	CASSAGRSYGYTF
many	TRBD2	TRBV7-8	TRBJ2-1	TGTGCCAGTCGCCCCGGGACTAGACTAGGGACTGGGTCCTACAATGAGCAGTTCTTC	CASRPGTRLGTGSYNEQFF
many	.	TRBV18	TRBJ1-2	TGTGCCAGCTCACTGCCTGACTATGGCTACACCTTC	CASSLPDYGYTF
many	.	TRBV20-1	TRBJ2-7	TGCAGTGCTAGCGAGGCCAGGATAGCCTACGAGCAGTACTTC	CSASEARIAYEQYF
many	.	TRBV28	TRBJ2-1	TGTGCCAGCAGTTTGTCGGTGGGCTACAATGAGCAGTTCTTC	CASSLSVGYNEQFF
many	TRBD1	TRBV18	TRBJ1-2	TGTGCCAGCTCACCTGGCCAGGGGGTGAGCAGCTACACCTTC	CASSPGQGVSSYTF
many	TRBD2	TRBV3-1	TRBJ2-1	TGTGCCAGCAGCCAAGAGGGCGGGGGGTGGCGTGAGCAGTTCTTC	CASSQEGGGWREQFF
.	TRBD2	TRBV5-1	TRBJ2-5	TGCGCCAGCAGCCGTTCCGGGACTAGCCAAGAGACCCAGTACTTC	CASSRSGTSQETQYF
many	.	TRBV20-1	TRBJ2-7	TGCAGTGCAAGTGACCTATACGAGCAGTACTTC	CSASDLYEQYF
.	.	TRBV7-2	TRBJ2-7	TGTGCCAGCAGCTTTCGGGGGGCGGACTACGAGCAGTACTTC	CASSFRGADYEQYF
many	.	TRBV20-1	TRBJ1-5	TGCAGTGCTGGGTCGGATAGCAATCAGCCCCAGCATTTT	CSAGSDSNQPQHF
.	.	TRBV9	TRBJ1-4	TGTGCCAGCAGCGTAGGGGGGGGGCAAAATGAAAAACTGTTTTTT	CASSVGGGQNEKLFF
many	.	TRBV6-1	TRBJ1-2	TGTGCCAGCAGTGAAACGGGGGACTATGGCTACACCTTC	CASSETGDYGYTF
.	.	TRBV28	TRBJ1-2	TGTGCCAGCAGCCCCGGAGCAGGAAATGGCTACACCTTC	CASSPGAGNGYTF
many	.	TRBV11-2	TRBJ1-3	TGTGCCAGCAGCCCGACAGACCACTCTGGAAACACCATATATTTT	CASSPTDHSGNTIYF
many	TRBD1	TRBV20-1	TRBJ2-7	TGCAGTGCTAGGCGGGACAGGGGATGGGAGCAGTACTTC	CSARRDRGWEQYF
few	TRBD1	TRBV15	TRBJ1-5	TGTGCCACCAGCGGGACAGGGAACAATCAGCCCCAGCATTTT	CATSGTGNNQPQHF
.	TRBD2	TRBV6-1	TRBJ2-5	TGTGCCAGCAGTGAGGGGGGGTCCCAAGAGACCCAGTACTTC	CASSEGGSQETQYF
many	.	TRBV11-3	TRBJ2-5	TGTGCCAGCAGCTTAGACACACAAGAGACCCAGTACTTC	CASSLDTQETQYF
many	TRBD1	TRBV24-1	TRBJ1-2	TGTGCCACCAGTGGGCGGTCAGGGGGCGAAGATGGCTACACCTTC	CATSGRSGGEDGYTF
.	.	TRBV5-1	TRBJ2-1	TGCGCCAGCATGGAGGGTTACAATGAGCAGTTCTTC	CASMEGYNEQFF
many	.	TRBV2	TRBJ1-1	TGTGCCAGCAGTGGAGGTCCTGAAGCTTTCTTT	CASSGGPEAFF
many	.	TRBV7-2	TRBJ1-2	TGTGCCAGCAGCCCCGGGAATCGGTATGGCTACACCTTC	CASSPGNRYGYTF
many	.	TRBV5-6	TRBJ1-1	TGTGCCAGCAGTTCCGGGACGGATGATGAAGCTTTCTTT	CASSSGTDDEAFF
many	.	TRBV7-9	TRBJ2-5	TGTGCCAGCAGCTCAAGAACAGGTGGCGGCGAGACCCAGTACTTC	CASSSRTGGGETQYF
many	TRBD1	TRBV20-1	TRBJ1-2	TGCAGTGCTAGAGACCAGGGGGCGACTAACTATGGCTACACCTTC	CSARDQGATNYGYTF
.	.	TRBV6-2/TRBV6-3	TRBJ1-5	TGTGCCAGCAGTTATTGGGACGGCTATAGCAATCAGCCCCAGCATTTT	CASSYWDGYSNQPQHF
many	.	TRBV12-5	TRBJ1-4	TGTGCTAGTGCCTCTACTACAGATAATGAAAAACTGTTTTTT	CASASTTDNEKLFF
few	TRBD2	TRBV7-2	TRBJ2-5	TGTGCCAGCAGCTTGGCCCCGCAGCGGGGAGGGCAAGAGACCCAGTACTTC	CASSLAPQRGGQETQYF
many	.	TRBV20-1	TRBJ2-1	TGCAGTGCTCAACCGGGGACAGAGCAGTTCTTC	CSAQPGTEQFF
many	TRBD1	TRBV20-1	TRBJ1-1	TGCAGTGCTAGTGGACAGGCCACTGAAGCTTTCTTT	CSASGQATEAFF
.	.	TRBV12-3/TRBV12-4	TRBJ1-2	TGTGCCAGCTCCGCCGGGAGTTCCTCCGGGTATGGCTACACCTTC	CASSAGSSSGYGYTF
.	.	TRBV11-3	TRBJ1-2	TGTGCCAGCAGTTCCGGACAGTTGTGGAATGGCTACACCTTC	CASSSGQLWNGYTF
.	TRBD2	TRBV6-1	TRBJ2-1	TGTGCCAGCAGGCGTTCCGGGACTAGCTCCTACAATGAGCAGTTCTTC	CASRRSGTSSYNEQFF
many	.	TRBV20-1	TRBJ2-7	TGCAGTGCTAGCCGGGACGGGACCTACGAGCAGTACTTC	CSASRDGTYEQYF
.	.	TRBV6-2/TRBV6-3	TRBJ1-2	TGTGCCAGCAGTTACTCGATGGTATCGCGGCGGCACTATGGCTACACCTTC	CASSYSMVSRRHYGYTF
.	.	TRBV24-1	TRBJ2-2	TGTGCCACCAGTGATGGGCCAGGGTACACCGGGGAGCTGTTTTTT	CATSDGPGYTGELFF
many	.	TRBV5-1	TRBJ2-5	TGCGCCAGCAGCTTGGAGCAGGGGGGTCTTCAGTACTTC	CASSLEQGGLQYF
many	.	TRBV6-1	TRBJ1-2	TGTGCCAGCAGTGAAGCGTTACAGGATGGCTACACCTTC	CASSEALQDGYTF
many	.	TRBV11-1	TRBJ2-3	TGTGCCAGCAGCTTGGCGGTGAGCACAGATACGCAGTATTTT	CASSLAVSTDTQYF
.	TRBD2	TRBV10-3	TRBJ2-7	TGTGCCATCAGTGATACTAGCGGGAGGTACCCCTCCTACGAGCAGTACTTC	CAISDTSGRYPSYEQYF
many	.	TRBV28	TRBJ2-7	TGTGCCAGCAGTTTAAGTAGAGAGCAGTACTTC	CASSLSREQYF
many	.	TRBV6-2/TRBV6-3	TRBJ2-5	TGTGCCAGCAGTTACTATGGTCGATCCCAAGAGACCCAGTACTTC	CASSYYGRSQETQYF
many	.	TRBV18	TRBJ1-1	TGTGCCAGCTCAGTCAGCCAAACTGAAGCTTTCTTT	CASSVSQTEAFF
.	.	TRBV7-2	TRBJ2-2	TGTGCCAGCAGCTTAGCAGTAGGGGTGGGCGGGGAGCTGTTTTTT	CASSLAVGVGGELFF
few	.	TRBV10-3	TRBJ2-2	TGTGCCATCAGTGGGGAAAGGGCGGGCACCGGGGAGCTGTTTTTT	CAISGERAGTGELFF
many	.	TRBV6-1	TRBJ2-7	TGTGCCAGCAGCGAGTCGCCTATCTACGAGCAGTACTTC	CASSESPIYEQYF